A selection of T cell receptor beta chains follows, all from one sample in a study of neurological immune-mediated disorders. TCRdb independently ran MiXCR on the 5' RACE reads; one entry per CDR3 protein. The table has about 52,000 distinct CDR3 sequences, around 3.6% seen once. The sample comprised PBMCs. The source is a man aged 25-45 years with multiple sclerosis. Each CDR3 is given with its conserved first and last residue. Each record gives: D gene, clone size, J gene, V gene, CDR3 protein, CDR3 DNA. The D gene is left open where the match is weak. Some rows mark clone size as missing; the rest say once, few, many or name a class of expanded clone.

>.|many|TRBJ1-2|TRBV4-1
CASSQDFGGGATYGYTF
TGCGCCAGCAGCCAAGATTTTGGTGGAGGAGCCACTTATGGCTACACCTTC
>TRBD1|many|TRBJ2-7|TRBV6-5
CASSLGTGRTYEQYF
TGTGCCAGCAGCCTGGGGACAGGGAGGACCTACGAGCAGTACTTC
>.|many|TRBJ1-2|TRBV3-1
CASSHRQSYGYTF
TGTGCCAGCAGCCATAGACAGTCCTATGGCTACACCTTC
>.|few|TRBJ1-2|TRBV6-1
CASSEGQRDGYTF
TGTGCCAGCAGTGAAGGACAAAGGGATGGCTACACCTTC
>TRBD1|many|TRBJ2-3|TRBV7-2
CASSQDRVRDTQYF
TGTGCCAGCAGCCAGGACAGGGTGAGGGATACGCAGTATTTT
>TRBD1|many|TRBJ2-7|TRBV7-9
CASSLDRGEYEQYF
TGTGCCAGCAGCCTCGACAGGGGAGAGTACGAGCAGTACTTC
>TRBD2|many|TRBJ2-2|TRBV7-8
CASSLGLAGVSTGELFF
TGTGCCAGCAGCCTCGGACTAGCGGGAGTGAGCACCGGGGAGCTGTTTTTT
>.|.|TRBJ2-7|TRBV6-6
CASSGVGTGHSYEQYF
TGTGCCAGCAGTGGGGTGGGAACGGGTCACTCCTACGAGCAGTACTTC
>TRBD1|many|TRBJ2-7|TRBV3-1
CASSLHRGLYEQYF
TGTGCCAGCAGCCTCCACAGGGGGCTCTACGAGCAGTACTTC
>.|many|TRBJ2-7|TRBV4-1
CASSPRTDYEQYF
TGCGCCAGCAGCCCGCGGACTGATTACGAGCAGTACTTC
>TRBD1|many|TRBJ1-1|TRBV18
CASSPPSGQGYPFF
TGTGCCAGCTCACCACCTTCGGGACAGGGTTATCCTTTCTTT
>.|many|TRBJ2-5|TRBV18
CASSPDGQETQYF
TGTGCCAGCTCACCGGACGGTCAAGAGACCCAGTACTTC
>.|many|TRBJ1-1|TRBV7-6
CASSSNWNTEAFF
TGTGCCAGCAGCAGCAACTGGAACACTGAAGCTTTCTTT
>.|many|TRBJ1-2|TRBV20-1
CSARDGVGYGYTF
TGCAGTGCTAGAGATGGAGTTGGCTATGGCTACACCTTC
>.|many|TRBJ1-5|TRBV5-1
CASSPDRNQPQHF
TGCGCCAGCAGCCCGGACAGAAATCAGCCCCAGCATTTT
>.|.|TRBJ2-5|TRBV12-3/TRBV12-4
CASSEGGFSGETQYF
TGTGCCAGCAGCGAGGGGGGCTTTTCGGGAGAGACCCAGTACTTC
>.|many|TRBJ2-5|TRBV7-2
CASTGGGVRQETQYF
TGTGCCAGCACCGGAGGGGGGGTCCGGCAAGAGACCCAGTACTTC
>TRBD1|many|TRBJ1-1|TRBV6-1
CASSESMGQVTEAFF
TGTGCCAGCAGTGAATCGATGGGACAGGTCACTGAAGCTTTCTTT